The entry below gives a single TCR beta chain sequence along with its context. The table lists this clonotype with a few counts. The specificity of this receptor is unknown. At one end the junction does not follow the germline gene, possibly because of a read error. Bulk unsorted tissue served as the source for RNA extraction, and RNA quality was assessed using a NanoDrop ND-1000 and an Agilent 2100. Distant non-tumor tissue taken more than 3 cm from the tumor edge was used as the normal lung sample. The donors were newly diagnosed lung cancer patients admitted for thoracic surgery in China from August to November 2014 who had not received prior chemotherapy. Patients with previous radiotherapy or chemotherapy, or with another concurrent cancer, were excluded from the study. Surgical tissue pieces of roughly 1-2.2 cm3 were preserved in RNAlater solution and stored at -80 °C until use. The CDR3 starts with the cysteine, ends with the phenylalanine, and has 13 residues. Of all the DNA, just the CDR3 is kept, 39 bases in frame from base 1. Looking up the germline V gene yields CDR1 MNHEY and CDR2 SVGEGT.

This specimen comes from a study of tumor and adjacent non-tumor tissue in lung cancer (dated by TCRdb to the late 2010s). Notes on the research overall: Of the cohort, eleven to twelve patients had adenocarcinoma, 2 had squamous cell carcinoma and 1 had small cell lung cancer. Sequencing generated a total of 125,075,908 productive TCRbeta reads, averaging roughly 4.2 million reads per sample. Ages among the roughly 15 patients ranged from about 31 to 85 years, there were ten or so men and 5 women, and disease was at TNM stage I to III. The study compared bulk TCRbeta repertoires from lung tumor tissue and matched distant non-tumor lung tissue of roughly 14 lung cancer patients. Fewer than 35 paired specimens, one tumor and one normal lung sample per patient, were profiled by TCRbeta CDR3 sequencing.

Study-wide conclusions, independent of this receptor: Peripheral blood was not sequenced, so blood TCRbeta repertoires in these lung cancer patients were not examined. Only around 15 patients were included in the cohort, and the need for larger samples and more detailed clinical data was noted by the authors. Neither the sequencing platform nor unique molecular identifiers are named or mentioned anywhere in the methods. Tumor tissue showed significantly greater TCR diversity (inverse Simpson) than normal lung tissue (431.37 vs 166.20, P = 0.0075, Mann-Whitney U test). The top 100 clones made up a significantly larger cumulative share of the repertoire in normal lung than in tumor tissue. TCR diversity was significantly higher in younger patients, and higher tumor TCR diversity was associated with shorter overall and disease-free survival.

The library was made by multiplex PCR. Instrument used: Illumina HiSeq 2500. Following protocols modified from ARM-PCR, the researchers constructed TCRbeta libraries through three rounds of nested PCR with primers (Table S4). Before sequencing, PCR products of 200-500 bp were cut from the gel and purified using the QIAquick gel extraction kit. In the source study's methods: Trimmomatic was used to clean the reads, FLASH was used to merge the reads into complete CDR3 sequences, and MiTCR was used to assign the reads to V(D)J germline segments. Clonal diversity was calculated as the inverse Simpson's index using VDJtools. Productive reads were defined as in-frame sequences without a premature stop codon. TCRdb reworked the public reads: Q25 trimming with fastp, MiXCR clone assembly, productive beta chains retained. Duplicate CDR3 protein sequences are folded into a single record with the most common DNA and genes. Here the V and J calls rest on TCRdb's processing, not on the authors' analysis. Here the sample has some 100,000 distinct CDR3 sequences; 60% to 65% occur a single time. Clones ranked in the top ten supply around 17% of the sample.

This clonotype originated in a man in his fifties or sixties with non-small cell lung cancer. The V and J segments used are TRBV6-2 or TRBV6-3 and TRBJ2-7; perhaps TRBD1 is the D gene, with 5 bases matching. The source material was distant non-tumor lung tissue. The sequence in DNA is TGTGCCAACAGTTACACGACAGACTACGAGCAGTACTTC. This codes for CANSYTTDYEQYF.